The sequence of this T cell receptor (beta chain) was determined in a study of T-cell reconstitution after alpha-beta-depleted transplantation in children. A library of TCRbeta sequences, prepared with unique molecular identifiers, was generated. From the PCR reads, TCRdb called clonotypes with MiXCR, one entry per CDR3 protein. This sample has roughly 20,000 distinct CDR3 sequences, with roughly 10% found just once. In its sample, this clonotype was seen many times. Germline V gene sequence: CDR1 DFQATT, CDR2 SNEGSKA (reference sequence). The CDR3 covers 13 residues. Deletions cut 6 bases from V and 7 bases from J, with 15 bases between.

This clonotype was sampled from a human donor who donated a stem cell graft to a child with chronic granulomatous disease. The rearrangement joins TRBV20-1 to TRBJ1-4; no definite D call. Sample: PBMCs from the stem cell graft donor, taken from the stem cell graft. For the CDR3, the DNA is TGCAGTGCCCGCGGGCTTTCGGTTGAAAAACTGTTTTTT. Translation gives CSARGLSVEKLFF.